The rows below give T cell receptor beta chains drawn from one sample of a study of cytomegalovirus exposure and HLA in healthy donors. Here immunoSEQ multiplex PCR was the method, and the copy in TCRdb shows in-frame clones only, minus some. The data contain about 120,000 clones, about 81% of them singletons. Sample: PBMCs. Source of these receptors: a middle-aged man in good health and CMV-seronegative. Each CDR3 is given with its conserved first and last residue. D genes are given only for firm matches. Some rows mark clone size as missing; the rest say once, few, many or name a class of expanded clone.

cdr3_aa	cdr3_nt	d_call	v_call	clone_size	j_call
CASSDQGSGNTIYF	TGTGCCAGCAGTGATCAGGGTAGCGGAAACACCATATATTTT	-	TRBV2	-	TRBJ1-3
CASSVGTSGKTSTDTQYF	TGTGCCAGCAGCGTAGGGACTAGCGGAAAAACTAGCACAGATACGCAGTATTTT	TRBD2	TRBV9	-	TRBJ2-3
CASSSHPGQGTYEQYF	TGTGCCAGCAGTTCTCACCCGGGACAGGGGACCTACGAGCAGTACTTC	TRBD1	TRBV28	few	TRBJ2-7
CASSTGTSGRAETQYF	TGCGCCAGCAGCACCGGGACTAGCGGGAGGGCGGAGACCCAGTACTTC	TRBD2	TRBV5-1	-	TRBJ2-5
CASSVANRRADTQYF	TGTGCCAGCAGCGTAGCGAACCGTAGAGCAGATACGCAGTATTTT	-	TRBV9	-	TRBJ2-3
CAISESTGDSPLHF	TGTGCCATCAGTGAGTCGACAGGGGACTCACCCCTCCACTTT	TRBD1	TRBV10-3	-	TRBJ1-6
CASSTGLNTEAFF	TGCGCCAGTTCGACAGGCCTGAACACTGAAGCTTTCTTT	-	TRBV5-1	-	TRBJ1-1
CASSLGTRGAGELFF	TGTGCCAGCAGCCTTGGGACTAGGGGGGCCGGGGAGCTGTTTTTT	TRBD2	TRBV11-3	-	TRBJ2-2
CASSLGWGGHNSPLHF	TGTGCCAGCAGCTTAGGGTGGGGGGGGCATAATTCACCCCTCCACTTT	-	TRBV7-9	-	TRBJ1-6
CASSYESEAFF	TGTGCCAGCAGTTACGAGAGTGAAGCTTTCTTT	-	TRBV6-5	-	TRBJ1-1
CASSPRGEYEQYF	TGTGCCAGCTCACCACGGGGAGAATACGAGCAGTACTTC	-	TRBV18	-	TRBJ2-7
CASSPRGWGSETQYF	TGTGCCAGCAGCCCGAGGGGGTGGGGGTCAGAGACCCAGTACTTC	-	TRBV11-2	-	TRBJ2-5
CASSNHLGEGPNSPLHF	TGTGCCAGTAGTAACCACCTGGGCGAGGGCCCTAATTCACCCCTCCACTTT	-	TRBV19	-	TRBJ1-6
CANHTGGAGQPQHF	TGTGCCAACCACACAGGGGGCGCGGGACAGCCCCAGCATTTT	TRBD1	TRBV6-4	-	TRBJ1-5
CASLSPPGTGVYEQYF	TGTGCCAGCCTGAGTCCTCCCGGGACAGGGGTTTACGAGCAGTACTTC	TRBD1	TRBV28	-	TRBJ2-7
CASSLVVRPQTNSPLHF	TGTGCCAGCAGCTTAGTAGTTCGCCCGCAAACTAATTCACCCCTCCACTTT	-	TRBV7-2	-	TRBJ1-6
CASSRQVGEQFF	TGTGCCAGCAGCCGACAGGTCGGTGAGCAGTTCTTC	-	TRBV7-2	-	TRBJ2-1
CASSLISAPLHF	TGTGCCAGCAGCTTAATTTCAGCACCCCTCCACTTT	-	TRBV11-2	once	TRBJ1-6